What follows are 14 T cell receptor beta chains derived from one specimen sequenced in a study of blood T cell repertoires in COVID-19. Here immunoSEQ multiplex PCR was the method, and the copy in TCRdb shows in-frame clones only, minus some. The sample records a few hundred thousand clones, more than 80% being singletons. The sample was peripheral blood. These receptors all stem from a woman between 45 and 65 years old with COVID-19, enrolled during active disease.

The chain has TRBV6-5 and TRBJ2-3; TRBD2 is a possible D gene (6 bases). V was pared by 8 bases and J by 4 bases, with 19 bases between. Germline loops: CDR1 MNHEY, CDR2 SVGAGI. This CDR3 spans 15 amino acids. This CDR3 reads CASARSGVHPDTQYF. The CDR3 bases are TGTGCCAGCGCTCGTTCGGGAGTACATCCAGATACGCAGTATTTT.

This clone showed up just once. V is TRBV7-2 and J is TRBJ2-1; D ambiguous. The CDR3 loop spans 11 amino acids. V gave up 7 bases and J gave up 9 bases, with 10 bases separating them. From germline, CDR1 is SGHTA and CDR2 FQGNSA. The CDR3 nucleotides read TGTGCCAGCACCAGATCAAGTGAGCAGTTCTTC. It yields the protein CASTRSSEQFF.

The chain has TRBV7-2 and TRBJ2-3, with 7 bases lining up with TRBD2. The length of the CDR3 is 16 residues. The germline V gene encodes CDR1 SGHTA and CDR2 FQGNSA. The V and J ends lost 1 base and 5 bases, in that order; junction bases with no gene match: 9. The CDR3 sequence is CASSLGGAGVEDTQYF. In nucleotides, the CDR3 is TGTGCCAGCAGCTTAGGCGGGGCGGGAGTGGAAGATACGCAGTATTTT.

The chain joins TRBV10-2 to TRBJ2-5; the D gene is possibly TRBD1 (5 bases). Germline CDR1 and CDR2: WSHSY and SAAADI. The CDR3 has 15 residues. Trimming left V 7 bases short and J 2 bases short, with 17 bases between. CDR3 region: CASNTGRRIQETQYF. CDR3 sequence (DNA): TGCGCCAGCAATACAGGCCGCCGGATTCAAGAGACCCAGTACTTC.

This chain connects TRBV6-5 to TRBJ2-1, with 7 bases that match TRBD2. The CDR3 covers 16 residues. Germline CDR1 and CDR2: MNHEY and SVGAGI. Trimming removed 0 bases from V and 8 bases from J; junction bases left unmatched: 10. CDR3 loop: CASSYSISGGLDEQFF. For the CDR3, the DNA is TGTGCCAGCAGTTACTCGATTTCGGGAGGTCTGGATGAGCAGTTCTTC.

This rearrangement joins TRBV5-5 to TRBJ2-7, with 7 nucleotides matching TRBD2. The V segment lost 2 bases and the J segment 2 bases; nucleotides outside the gene matches: 4. Per germline, CDR1 SGHKS and CDR2 YYEKEE (reference sequence). The CDR3 length is 14 residues. CDR3: CASSFLGRAYEQYF. The CDR3 nucleotides read TGTGCCAGCAGCTTCTTAGGGAGGGCCTACGAGCAGTACTTC.

The chain has TRBV6-5 and TRBJ2-7; 10 bases line up with TRBD1. V lost 5 bases to trimming and J lost 5 bases; unmatched junction nucleotides: 9. CDR3 length: 15 amino acids. The germline V gene has CDR1 MNHEY and CDR2 SVGAGI. CDR3 in amino acids: CASSLPGTGEHEQYF. CDR3 nucleotides: TGTGCCAGCAGTCTCCCCGGGACAGGGGAACACGAGCAGTACTTC.

The V call is TRBV18, the J call TRBJ2-3; unclear D gene. The germline CDR1 and CDR2 sequences are KGHSH and LQKENI. The CDR3 runs 14 residues. The ends were cut back, 0 bases at V and 2 bases at J, with 6 bases in the middle. CDR3 sequence (DNA): TGTGCCAGCTCACCACCTGCGTACACAGATACGCAGTATTTT. Its translation is CASSPPAYTDTQYF.

The chain couples TRBV9 to TRBJ2-2; TRBD2 agrees at 8 bases. Looked up from germline, CDR1 is SGDLS and CDR2 is YYNGEE. Trimming took 0 bases from V and 5 from J; bases not matched to a gene: 0. The length of the CDR3 is 14 residues. The DNA for the CDR3 is TGTGCCAGCAGCGTAGCGGGAGGGACCGGGGAGCTGTTTTTT. This encodes CASSVAGGTGELFF.

The genes are TRBV29-1 and TRBJ2-7, with 7 bases that match TRBD1. J gave up 4 bases and V 4 bases, and 7 bases lay outside the gene matches. Looked up from germline, CDR1 is SQVTM and CDR2 is ANQGSEA. CDR3 length: 13 residues. The CDR3 here is CSVGGTATYEQYF. CDR3 bases: TGCAGCGTTGGGGGGACAGCGACTTACGAGCAGTACTTC.

This clone was counted at least ten times. The chain uses TRBV11-3 and TRBJ1-2, with TRBD1 as a possible D gene (6 bases). Germline V CDR1 and CDR2: SGHNT, YENEEA. Trimming shortened V by 6 bases and J by 3 bases, and 20 bases separated the two germline ends. The CDR3 has 16 residues. The CDR3 reads CASSGRTANKYYGYTF. In DNA form, the CDR3 reads TGTGCCAGCAGTGGAAGGACAGCCAATAAGTACTATGGCTACACCTTC.

CDR3 amino acids: CASSSLAGDGYEQYF. CDR3 sequence (DNA): TGTGCCAGCAGTTCACTAGCGGGAGATGGCTACGAGCAGTACTTC. V and J are TRBV6-5 and TRBJ2-7; 11 bases align to TRBD2. Germline CDR1 is MNHEY and CDR2 is SVGAGI. J gave up 3 bases and V 4 bases, and 5 bases lay outside the gene matches. The CDR3 sequence is 15 residues long.

The chain combines TRBV6-5 with TRBJ2-3; 11 bases map to TRBD2. Per germline, CDR1 MNHEY and CDR2 SVGAGI. The CDR3 spans 15 residues. V was clipped by 7 bases and J by 5 bases; unmatched bases: 8. The CDR3 loop is CASTLLAGVRDTQYF. DNA of the CDR3: TGTGCCAGCACCCTACTAGCGGGAGTACGAGATACGCAGTATTTT.

This sequence joins TRBV6-5 and TRBJ2-3; D is perhaps TRBD2 (5 bases). The CDR3 has 15 residues. V gave up 7 bases and J gave up 4 bases, with 18 bases separating them. Germline CDR1 MNHEY, CDR2 SVGAGI. DNA of the CDR3: TGTGCCAGCATTACCCTGAGAGGAGGCTCAGATACGCAGTATTTT. Protein sequence: CASITLRGGSDTQYF.